This T cell receptor (beta chain) is from a study of T cell repertoires in cytomegalovirus infection. As for the study in general: Public TCR beta signatures provided an indication of both CMV infection and a matching HLA type. General study findings and limits: Summed frequency of shared TCR beta families picked out CMV carriers who also had the relevant HLA.

MiXCR, applied by TCRdb to the reads, yields one record per CDR3 protein. The sample yields about 440,000 distinct CDR3 sequences, 25% to 40% seen once. Of note for this clonotype: The antigen is not known.

The specimen sequenced was PBMCs. This receptor was taken from a human donor in good health (CMV status not recorded). Some clones in this sample may be carry-over from other donors' samples.

This CDR3 is CASQLQVNTEAFF. CDR3 DNA sequence: TGTGCCAGTCAATTACAGGTAAACACTGAAGCTTTCTTT. The chain combines TRBV19 with TRBJ1-1; a possible D gene is TRBD1 (5 bases). Germline V CDR1 and CDR2: LNHDA, SQIVND (reference sequence). This CDR3 is 13 amino acids long. V was cut by 8 bases and J by 2 bases, with 12 bases left in between.